This TCR beta chain was recorded in a study of patients and donors after allogeneic stem cell transplantation. TCRdb re-derived calls from the RT-PCR reads in MiXCR, one entry per CDR3 protein. The sample consists of some 960,000 distinct CDR3 sequences, approximately 19% of them appearing once. The CDR3 covers 11 residues. This clonotype was picked up a small number of times. A read error may produce the germline difference seen at one junction end. The TCR originated in a human donor who was either an allogeneic HSCT recipient or a stem cell or donor lymphocyte infusion donor (not recorded which). It is not recorded whose cells these are; they may come from a transplant donor. Sequenced: blood, either unsorted or a sorted T cell fraction (not recorded which). V and J are TRBV12-3 or TRBV12-4 and TRBJ2-5; the match to TRBD1 covers 7 bases. The CDR3 reads CASSLGQGPSF. The CDR3 bases are TGTGCCAGCAGTTTAGGACAGGGCCCTTCCTTC.